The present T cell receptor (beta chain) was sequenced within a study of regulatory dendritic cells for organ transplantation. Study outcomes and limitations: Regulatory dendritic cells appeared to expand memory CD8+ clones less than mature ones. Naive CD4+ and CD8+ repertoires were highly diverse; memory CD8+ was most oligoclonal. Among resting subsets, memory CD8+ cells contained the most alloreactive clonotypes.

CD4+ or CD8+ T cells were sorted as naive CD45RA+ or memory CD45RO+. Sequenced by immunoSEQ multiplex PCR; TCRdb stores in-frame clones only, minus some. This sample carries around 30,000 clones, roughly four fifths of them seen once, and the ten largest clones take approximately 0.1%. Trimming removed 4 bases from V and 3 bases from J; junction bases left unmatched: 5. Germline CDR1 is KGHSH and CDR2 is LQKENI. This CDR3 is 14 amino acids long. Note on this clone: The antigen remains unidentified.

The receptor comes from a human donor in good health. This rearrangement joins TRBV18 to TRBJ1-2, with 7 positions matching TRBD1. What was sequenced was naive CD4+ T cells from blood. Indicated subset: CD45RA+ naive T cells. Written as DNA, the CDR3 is TGTGCCAGCTCACAAAGGGGGCCGGACTATGGCTACACCTTC. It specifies CASSQRGPDYGYTF.